One and the same sample provided the 8 T cell receptor beta chains below, sequenced in a study of cytomegalovirus exposure and HLA in healthy donors. The PCR contained 60 Vbeta and 13 Jbeta primers. Method: immunoSEQ multiplex PCR; TCRdb's copy keeps in-frame clones and lacks some. The table includes 250,000 to 350,000 clones, around 86% detected once. Sequencing input: PBMCs. These receptors originate from a man in his forties or fifties in good health and CMV-seropositive.

The gene calls are TRBV5-4 and TRBJ1-2; D is uncertain. V was cut by 3 bases and J by 6 bases, with 12 bases left in between. This CDR3 has 13 residues. Germline lookup yields CDR1 SGHNT and CDR2 YYREEE (reference sequence). The CDR3 nucleotides read TGTGCCAGCAGCTCGGACTGGTTGGATGGCTACACCTTC. Its protein product is CASSSDWLDGYTF.

The chain joins TRBV4-2 to TRBJ2-7, with a possible D match to TRBD1 (5 bases). The V gene's germline CDR1 is LGHNA and CDR2 YNFKEQ. V lost 0 bases to trimming and J lost 5 bases, with 14 bases between them. The CDR3 loop spans 15 amino acids. CDR3 protein: CASSQEINRRNEQYF. In DNA form, the CDR3 reads TGTGCCAGCAGCCAAGAAATCAACAGGCGAAACGAGCAGTACTTC.

This chain joins TRBV27 and TRBJ2-7, with D maybe TRBD1 (6 bases). Trimming left V 3 bases short and J 2 bases short, with 8 bases between. Germline lookup yields CDR1 MNHEY and CDR2 SMNVEV (reference sequence). This CDR3 comprises 13 residues. This CDR3 is CASSLDRTYEQYF. The CDR3 DNA is TGTGCCAGCAGTTTGGACAGAACCTACGAGCAGTACTTC.

This chain connects TRBV6-5 to TRBJ2-7; TRBD1 matches 9 bases. CDR3 size: 15 residues. Germline CDR1 MNHEY, CDR2 SVGAGI. Losses at the gene ends were 2 bases for V and 3 bases for J; bases not matched to a gene: 5. CDR3 DNA sequence: TGTGCCAGCAGTTACGGGGGACAGGGCTTCTACGAGCAGTACTTC. Residues: CASSYGGQGFYEQYF.

CDR3 sequence reads: CASSPGQGAAYEQYF. CDR3 sequence (DNA): TGTGCCAGTAGTCCCGGACAGGGGGCTGCATACGAGCAGTACTTC. The rearrangement uses TRBV19 and TRBJ2-7; 11 nucleotides align to TRBD1. Trimming removed 5 bases from V and 4 bases from J; junction bases left unmatched: 7. CDR1 LNHDA and CDR2 SQIVND come from the germline V gene (reference sequence). CDR3 size: 15 residues.

This clone was recorded once. The genes are TRBV5-6 and TRBJ2-3; maybe TRBD1 (5 bases). V shed 0 bases and J shed 4 bases, with 9 bases lying between them. This CDR3 comprises 14 residues. CDR1 and CDR2 from the germline V gene are SGHDT and YYEEEE. CDR3 sequence reads: CASSLAGWADTQYF. CDR3 bases: TGTGCCAGCAGCTTGGCAGGGTGGGCAGATACGCAGTATTTT.

This clone is a singleton in its sample. The chain combines TRBV15 with TRBJ1-2; the match to TRBD1 covers 7 bases. Germline V gene data show CDR1 as LNHNV and CDR2 as YYDKDF (reference sequence). The V gene end was trimmed by 3 bases and the J gene end by 3 bases; junction bases not matched to a gene: 7. This CDR3 is 15 amino acids long. CDR3 sequence: CATSRAGTAYYGYTF. In nucleotides, the CDR3 is TGTGCCACCAGCAGGGCCGGGACAGCCTACTATGGCTACACCTTC.

V is TRBV19 and J is TRBJ1-1; D remains ambiguous. V was clipped by 3 bases and J by 6 bases, with 8 bases between them. This CDR3 has 12 amino acids. Germline lookup yields CDR1 LNHDA and CDR2 SQIVND (reference sequence). The CDR3 loop reads CASSMITSEAFF. The CDR3 DNA reads TGTGCCAGTAGTATGATAACTTCTGAAGCTTTCTTT.